These T cell receptor beta chains were read from a single sample in a study of technical replicates of blood from a handful of donors. Using immunoSEQ multiplex PCR, the repertoire was profiled, and TCRdb retains in-frame clones only, with some absent. The repertoire holds some 80,000 clones, 95% to 98% seen once, with 0.29% in the top ten. Sample: T cells isolated from PBMCs. The receptors come from a human donor in good health. CDR3s include the opening cysteine and the closing phenylalanine or tryptophan. D genes are given only for firm matches.

D gene	V gene	J gene	CDR3 protein	CDR3 DNA
TRBD2	TRBV10-3	TRBJ2-3	CAISEARTSGSTDTQYF	TGTGCCATCAGTGAGGCAAGGACTAGCGGGAGCACAGATACGCAGTATTTT
.	TRBV4-3	TRBJ1-2	CASSQGGLTGYTF	TGCGCCAGCAGCCAGGGGGGTCTCACTGGCTACACCTTC
TRBD2	TRBV6-5	TRBJ2-1	CASSGLAGGYGEQFF	TGTGCCAGCAGCGGACTAGCGGGAGGGTACGGTGAGCAGTTCTTC
.	TRBV29-1	TRBJ1-2	CSVEDHRRGYGYTF	TGCAGCGTTGAAGACCACCGTAGGGGTTATGGCTACACCTTC
.	TRBV18	TRBJ2-7	CASSPLRDSYEQYF	TGTGCCAGCTCACCACTCCGGGACTCCTACGAGCAGTACTTC
.	TRBV7-8	TRBJ1-1	CASLTGSTEAFF	TGTGCCAGCCTCACAGGGTCCACTGAAGCTTTCTTT
TRBD2	TRBV7-8	TRBJ2-7	CASSSQTTGGFYEQYF	TGTGCCAGCAGCAGTCAAACGACGGGAGGCTTCTACGAGCAGTACTTC
TRBD1	TRBV4-1	TRBJ2-7	CASSLERPGGHEQYF	TGCGCCAGCAGCCTAGAGCGGCCAGGGGGACACGAGCAGTACTTC
.	TRBV11-2	TRBJ1-5	CASSLNRNQPQHF	TGTGCCAGCAGCTTAAACAGAAATCAGCCCCAGCATTTT
.	TRBV29-1	TRBJ2-1	CSVERLVNEQFF	TGCAGCGTTGAGCGGCTAGTCAATGAGCAGTTCTTC
TRBD2	TRBV5-3	TRBJ2-3	CARSFSLAGAADTQYF	TGTGCCAGAAGCTTTTCACTAGCGGGAGCTGCAGATACGCAGTATTTT
.	TRBV7-2	TRBJ1-1	CASSFLLWTEAFF	TGTGCCAGCAGCTTCCTACTTTGGACTGAAGCTTTCTTT
.	TRBV28	TRBJ1-5	CASSSQTGVQPQHF	TGTGCCAGCAGTTCTCAGACAGGCGTCCAGCCCCAGCATTTT
TRBD2	TRBV27	TRBJ2-7	CASSTLREVYEQYF	TGTGCCAGCAGCACATTGCGGGAGGTCTACGAGCAGTACTTC
.	TRBV5-1	TRBJ2-7	CASSLEGEGNEQYF	TGCGCCAGCAGCTTGGAGGGAGAAGGCAACGAGCAGTACTTC
TRBD2	TRBV7-6	TRBJ2-1	CASSLVGGRVNEQFF	TGTGCCAGCAGCTTAGTTGGCGGGAGGGTTAATGAGCAGTTCTTC
TRBD1	TRBV6-5	TRBJ1-2	CASSYGTGTYGYTF	TGTGCCAGCAGTTACGGGACAGGGACCTATGGCTACACCTTC
.	TRBV7-9	TRBJ2-1	CASSFNFWGGEQFF	TGTGCCAGCAGCTTTAATTTCTGGGGAGGTGAGCAGTTCTTC
TRBD2	TRBV19	TRBJ2-2	CASSIFAGGSGGELFF	TGTGCCAGTAGTATTTTCGCGGGAGGGTCGGGCGGGGAGCTGTTTTTT